A selection of T cell receptor beta chains follows, all from one sample in a study of metastatic and nonmetastatic thyroid tumors. TCRdb ran MiXCR on the PCR reads. Seen here are approximately 25,000 clones, less than 25% observed once, and the top ten hold about a quarter. The sequenced material came from blood. Every receptor here comes from a male donor with papillary thyroid cancer or a benign thyroid nodule (not recorded which). Some clones in this sample may be carry-over from other donors' samples. Each CDR3 is given with its conserved first and last residue. The D gene is left open where the match is weak. Rows give clone size only sometimes, using once, few, many, or a class for an expanded clone.

TRBV20-1	TRBD1	many	TRBJ1-2	CSASWGQGVYGYTF	TGCAGTGCTAGTTGGGGACAGGGTGTCTATGGCTACACCTTC
TRBV25-1	TRBD2	many	TRBJ2-1	CASSVGTSGYNEQFF	TGTGCCAGCAGTGTCGGGACTAGCGGATACAATGAGCAGTTCTTC
TRBV20-1	.	.	TRBJ2-2	CSARDPRSTGELIF	TGCAGTGCTAGAGATCCACGGTCTACCGGGGAGCTGATTTTT
TRBV20-1	.	many	TRBJ1-1	CSARDLRRAGDTEAFF	TGCAGTGCTAGAGATCTTCGGAGGGCCGGCGACACTGAAGCTTTCTTT
TRBV12-3/TRBV12-4	.	once	TRBJ1-1	CASNYRGTEAFF	TGTGCCAGCAACTATCGCGGGACTGAAGCTTTCTTT
TRBV14	.	many	TRBJ1-4	CASSPQNLVNEKLFF	TGTGCCAGCAGCCCCCAAAATCTGGTTAATGAAAAACTGTTTTTT
TRBV12-3/TRBV12-4	TRBD1	many	TRBJ1-3	CASSYTSGGLGGNTIYF	TGTGCCAGCAGTTACACATCAGGGGGCTTGGGAGGAAACACCATATATTTT
TRBV15	.	many	TRBJ1-2	CATSSDGNYGYTF	TGTGCCACCAGCTCGGACGGCAACTATGGCTACACCTTC
TRBV14	TRBD2	many	TRBJ2-1	CASTTGTSGSYEQFF	TGTGCCAGCACCACCGGGACTAGCGGGAGTTATGAGCAGTTCTTC
TRBV6-1	.	few	TRBJ1-2	CASSEADRAQGYTF	TGTGCCAGCAGTGAAGCCGACCGGGCGCAGGGCTACACCTTC
TRBV11-2	.	many	TRBJ2-6	CASSPQVSGANVLTF	TGTGCCAGCAGCCCCCAAGTCTCTGGGGCCAACGTCCTGACTTTC
TRBV27	TRBD2	many	TRBJ2-7	CASSLNRLQSPGGLYF	TGTGCCAGCAGTTTGAATCGACTGCAGAGCCCGGGAGGATTGTACTTC
TRBV30	.	.	TRBJ1-2	CAFPQVGYGYTF	TGTGCCTTCCCACAGGTGGGCTATGGCTACACCTTC
TRBV7-8	.	many	TRBJ1-1	CASSPPPLRMNTEAFF	TGTGCCAGCAGCCCCCCCCCCCTGCGAATGAACACTGAAGCTTTCTTT
TRBV4-3	.	.	TRBJ2-7	CASSQDPAVGPKEQYF	TGCGCCAGCAGCCAAGATCCAGCGGTAGGACCCAAAGAGCAGTACTTC
TRBV24-1	TRBD2	many	TRBJ2-1	CATGGRTSANEQFF	TGTGCCACTGGGGGAAGGACTAGTGCCAATGAGCAGTTCTTC
TRBV5-1	TRBD1	many	TRBJ2-2	CASSSGTGNTGELFF	TGCGCCAGCAGTTCCGGGACAGGGAACACCGGGGAGCTGTTTTTT
TRBV14	TRBD1	many	TRBJ1-1	CASSQLGQGGTEAFF	TGTGCCAGCAGCCAGCTAGGACAGGGCGGGACTGAAGCTTTCTTT
TRBV28	.	.	TRBJ2-1	CASSWAAPSEFF	TGTGCCAGCAGTTGGGCGGCCCCCTCAGAGTTCTTC
TRBV2	.	many	TRBJ1-1	CASSEFDKNTEAFF	TGTGCCAGCAGTGAATTCGACAAGAACACTGAAGCTTTCTTT